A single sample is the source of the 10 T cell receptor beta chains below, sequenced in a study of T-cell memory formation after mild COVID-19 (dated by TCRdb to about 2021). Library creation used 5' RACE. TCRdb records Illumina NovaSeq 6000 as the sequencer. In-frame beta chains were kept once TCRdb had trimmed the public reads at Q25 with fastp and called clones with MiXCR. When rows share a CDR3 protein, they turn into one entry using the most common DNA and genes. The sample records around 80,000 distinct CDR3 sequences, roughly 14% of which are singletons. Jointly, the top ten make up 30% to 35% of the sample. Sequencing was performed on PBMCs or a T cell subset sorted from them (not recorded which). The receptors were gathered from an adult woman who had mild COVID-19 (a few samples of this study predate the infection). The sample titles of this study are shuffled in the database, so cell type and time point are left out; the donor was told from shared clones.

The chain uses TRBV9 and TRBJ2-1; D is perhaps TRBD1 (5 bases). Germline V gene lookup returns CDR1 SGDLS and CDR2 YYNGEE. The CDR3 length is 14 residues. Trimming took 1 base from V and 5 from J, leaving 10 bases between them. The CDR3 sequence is CASSVNGADNEQFF. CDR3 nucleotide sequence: TGTGCCAGCAGCGTAAATGGGGCCGACAATGAGCAGTTCTTC.

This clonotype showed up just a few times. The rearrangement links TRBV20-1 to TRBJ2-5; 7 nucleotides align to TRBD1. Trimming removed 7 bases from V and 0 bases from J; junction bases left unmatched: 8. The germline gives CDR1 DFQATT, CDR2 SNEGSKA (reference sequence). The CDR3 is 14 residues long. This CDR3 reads CSVAEGAYQETQYF. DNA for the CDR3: TGCAGTGTCGCCGAGGGGGCGTACCAAGAGACCCAGTACTTC.

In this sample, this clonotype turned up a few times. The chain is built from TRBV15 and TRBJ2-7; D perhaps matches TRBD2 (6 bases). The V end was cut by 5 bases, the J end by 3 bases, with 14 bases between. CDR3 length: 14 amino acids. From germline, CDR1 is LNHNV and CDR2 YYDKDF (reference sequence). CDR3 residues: CATSWERANYEQYF. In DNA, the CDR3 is TGTGCCACCAGCTGGGAGCGGGCGAACTACGAGCAGTACTTC.

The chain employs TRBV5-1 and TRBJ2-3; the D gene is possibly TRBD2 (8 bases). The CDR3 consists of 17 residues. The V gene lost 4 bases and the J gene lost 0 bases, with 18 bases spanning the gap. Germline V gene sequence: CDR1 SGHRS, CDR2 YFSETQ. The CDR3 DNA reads TGCGCCAGCAGCCGAGCTGTAGCGGGACAGAGCACAGATACGCAGTATTTT. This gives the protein CASSRAVAGQSTDTQYF.

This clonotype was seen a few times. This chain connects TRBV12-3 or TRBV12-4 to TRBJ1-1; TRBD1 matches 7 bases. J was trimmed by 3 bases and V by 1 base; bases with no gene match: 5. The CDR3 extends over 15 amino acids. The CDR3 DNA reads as TGTGCCAGCAGTTTAGGACAGGGAGGGGACACTGAAGCTTTCTTT. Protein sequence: CASSLGQGGDTEAFF.

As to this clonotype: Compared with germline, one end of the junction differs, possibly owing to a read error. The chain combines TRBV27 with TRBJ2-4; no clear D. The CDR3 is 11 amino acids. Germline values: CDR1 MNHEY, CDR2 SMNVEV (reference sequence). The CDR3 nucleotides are TGTGCCAGCAGTGACTGGAACAGTCAGTACTTC. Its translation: CASSDWNSQYF.

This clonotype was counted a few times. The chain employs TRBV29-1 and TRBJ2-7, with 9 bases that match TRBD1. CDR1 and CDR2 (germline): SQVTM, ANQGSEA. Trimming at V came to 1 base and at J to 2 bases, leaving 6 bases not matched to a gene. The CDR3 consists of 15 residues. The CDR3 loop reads CSVEGPGQGAYEQYF. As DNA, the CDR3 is TGCAGCGTTGAAGGGCCGGGACAGGGAGCCTACGAGCAGTACTTC.

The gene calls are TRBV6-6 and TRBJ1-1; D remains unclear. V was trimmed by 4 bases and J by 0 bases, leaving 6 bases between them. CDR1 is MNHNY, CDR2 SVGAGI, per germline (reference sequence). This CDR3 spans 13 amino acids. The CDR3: CASSSALNTEAFF. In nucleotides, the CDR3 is TGTGCCAGCAGTTCAGCCCTGAACACTGAAGCTTTCTTT.

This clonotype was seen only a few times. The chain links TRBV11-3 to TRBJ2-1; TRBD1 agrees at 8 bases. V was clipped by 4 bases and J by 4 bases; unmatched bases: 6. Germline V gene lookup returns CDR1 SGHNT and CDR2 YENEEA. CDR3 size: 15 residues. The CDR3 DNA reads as TGTGCCAGCAGCTCCCGGGACAGGCAATACAATGAGCAGTTCTTC. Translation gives CASSSRDRQYNEQFF. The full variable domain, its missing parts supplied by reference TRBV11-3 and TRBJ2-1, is EAGVVQSPRYKIIEKKQPVAFWCNPISGHNTLYWYLQNLGQGPELLIRYENEEAVDDSQLPKDRFSAERLKGVDSTLKIQPAELGDSAVYLCASSSRDRQYNEQFFGPGTRLTVL.

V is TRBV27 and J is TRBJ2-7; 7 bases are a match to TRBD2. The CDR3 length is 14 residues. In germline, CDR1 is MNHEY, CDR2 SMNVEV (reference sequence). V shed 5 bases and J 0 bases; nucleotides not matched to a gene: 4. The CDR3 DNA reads TGTGCCAGCAGTAAAGCGGGGAGCTCCTACGAGCAGTACTTC. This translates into CASSKAGSSYEQYF.